The 3 T cell receptor beta chains below all came from one sample that was sequenced in a study of blood T cell repertoires in COVID-19. Assay used: immunoSEQ multiplex PCR; TCRdb lists only in-frame clones, some missing. In the table there are 270,000 or so clones, roughly 84% of which are singletons. Material: peripheral blood. The receptors originated from a woman under 30 with acute or convalescent COVID-19.

The rearrangement joins TRBV5-4 to TRBJ1-3, with 10 bases aligning to TRBD1. CDR3 length: 16 residues. Germline loops: CDR1 SGHNT, CDR2 YYREEE (reference sequence). V gave up 2 bases and J gave up 4 bases; unmatched junction bases: 6. In DNA form, the CDR3 reads TGTGCCAGCAGCTTAGGCGGGACAGGGGCCGGAAACACCATATATTTT. Translated, it gives CASSLGGTGAGNTIYF.

J is TRBJ1-1 and V is TRBV6-5, with D unclear. Germline lookup yields CDR1 MNHEY and CDR2 SVGAGI. The length of the CDR3 is 14 residues. V shed 3 bases and J shed 1 base, with 9 bases lying between them. The CDR3 coding sequence is TGTGCCAGCAGTTATCAGAGGAGGAACACTGAAGCTTTCTTT. As protein: CASSYQRRNTEAFF.

This CDR3 reads CASSQAFSSDRTSGSCSTGELFF. The CDR3 coding sequence is TGTGCCAGCAGCCAAGCGTTTTCCTCAGACCGGACTAGCGGGAGTTGTAGCACCGGGGAGCTGTTTTTT. The chain is built from TRBV14 and TRBJ2-2; 13 bases match TRBD2. With V trimmed by 1 base and J by 4 bases, 21 bases remained unmatched. Germline CDR1 and CDR2: SGHDN and FVKESK. This CDR3 has 23 amino acids.